This TCR beta chain originates from a study of regulatory T cells in long-lasting Graves disease. Study-wide points: Favoring TRBV28, TRBJ1-2 and TRBJ2-5 was a feature seen in persistent disease.

Building the TCR beta libraries relied on iRepertoire HTBI primers, and CDR3 regions underwent Arm-PCR. One entry per CDR3 protein, called by TCRdb with MiXCR from the multiplex PCR reads. The profile covers about 290,000 distinct CDR3 sequences, with 22% appearing a single time and approximately 60% taken by the ten largest. Regarding this clonotype: The antigen is not known. A read error may explain this, as a much larger clone is one base away.

Germline values: CDR1 WNHNN, CDR2 SYGVQD (reference sequence). This CDR3 region has 16 residues. Unmatched junction bases numbered 12, after V lost 2 bases and J lost 5 bases. Time point here: persistent/refractory GD, antithyroid drugs over 5 years with positive TRAb. PBMCs were the source of the RNA used for TCR sequencing. This TCR was sampled from a female donor with Graves disease. The source was peripheral blood mononuclear cells (PBMCs), collected when the disease was refractory, from a patient treated with antithyroid drugs. The chain links TRBV10-1 to TRBJ2-7; 7 bases line up with TRBD2. For the CDR3, the DNA is TGCGCCAGCAGTGAGAGGGTCGAGCGGGGTTTCCACGAGCAGTACTTC. This gives the protein CASSERVERGFHEQYF.